This T cell receptor (beta chain) was identified in a study of T cell responses to AZD1222 COVID-19 vaccine. Data came from immunoSEQ multiplex PCR; TCRdb stores just in-frame clones and leaves some out. The profile shows 150,000 or so clones, more than 90% of them singletons. With respect to this clone: As yet, its antigen is unknown.

The study's findings and limits: All repertoire sampling was performed exclusively after the peak T cell response. The CD4 TCRs associated with vaccination extended across spike and predominated at 160-218 and 743-854. Just five or six AZD1222 recipients were seropositive at baseline. Elevations in Spike-specific TCR breadth and depth followed administration of two AZD1222 doses.

This CDR3 has 12 residues. Trimming cost V 3 bases and J 6 bases, with 8 bases left between them. The chain recombines TRBV12-3 or TRBV12-4 with TRBJ1-1, with D possibly being TRBD1 (5 bases). The origin of this receptor is an adult in good health. Sample: peripheral blood, taken on day 0 of AZD1222 vaccination. In DNA form, the CDR3 reads TGTGCCAGCAGTTTGGGGACCGCTGAAGCTTTCTTT. It codes for CASSLGTAEAFF.